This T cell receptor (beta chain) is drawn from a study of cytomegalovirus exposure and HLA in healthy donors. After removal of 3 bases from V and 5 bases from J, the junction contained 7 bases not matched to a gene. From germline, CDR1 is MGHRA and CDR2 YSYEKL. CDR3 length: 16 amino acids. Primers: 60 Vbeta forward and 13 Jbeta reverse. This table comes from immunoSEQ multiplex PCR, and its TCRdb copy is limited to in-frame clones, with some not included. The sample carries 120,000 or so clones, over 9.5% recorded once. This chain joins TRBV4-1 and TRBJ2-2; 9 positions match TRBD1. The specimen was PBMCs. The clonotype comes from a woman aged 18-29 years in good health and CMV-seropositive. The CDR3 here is CASSQGQGLGTGELFF. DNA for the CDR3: TGCGCCAGCAGCCAGGGACAGGGATTGGGAACCGGGGAGCTGTTTTTT.